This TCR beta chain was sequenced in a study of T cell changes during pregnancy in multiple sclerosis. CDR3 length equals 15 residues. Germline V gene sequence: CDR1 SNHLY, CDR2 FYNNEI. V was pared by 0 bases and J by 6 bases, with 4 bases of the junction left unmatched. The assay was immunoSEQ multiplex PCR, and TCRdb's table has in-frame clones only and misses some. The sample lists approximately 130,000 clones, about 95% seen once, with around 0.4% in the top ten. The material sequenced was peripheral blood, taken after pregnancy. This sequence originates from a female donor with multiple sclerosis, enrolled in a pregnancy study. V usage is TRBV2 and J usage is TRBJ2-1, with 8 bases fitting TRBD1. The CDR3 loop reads CASSEARTGSNEQFF. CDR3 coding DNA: TGTGCCAGCAGTGAAGCGCGGACAGGGAGCAATGAGCAGTTCTTC.